This record covers a single T cell receptor (beta chain). Its target antigen remains unknown. One base away there is no much larger clone; base qualities are not given. The sample comes from a study of blood T cell repertoires in COVID-19 (dated by TCRdb to 2018 to 2021). With regard to the full study: The collaborator samples originated in the United States, Italy and Spain and spanned the acute and convalescent phases of COVID-19. The prospective study material was composed of cDNA or gDNA derived from T cells, B-cell-depleted T cells, or PBMCs. Deeply sampled blood TCRbeta repertoires from subjects exposed to, actively infected with, or recovered from COVID-19 were included in the dataset. A de-identified subject ID, COVID-19 status, age in years and sex were almost always included in the sample metadata. The repertoires were released in a freely available public database meant as a resource for research on the immune response to SARS-CoV-2. Where available, HLA class I and class II types were obtained from metadata supplied by the sample provider rather than from assay-based typing. The samples were drawn from two sources: the first 160 participants of the ongoing ImmuneRACE study, and 950 to 1,500 subjects contributed by 6 global collaborators. Overall study outcomes, separate from this receptor: The amount of clinical and demographic metadata varied by source and participant and was provided uncurated.

In Seattle, one collaborating source enrolled patients while the infection was active and tracked those patients longitudinally over the course of disease. Collaborating institutions collected whole blood in K2EDTA tubes following their own protocols. For TCRbeta analysis, collaborator samples were shipped as frozen whole blood, as isolated PBMCs, or as DNA extracted from either sample type. TCRbeta CDR3 regions were amplified from genomic DNA by means of the immunoSEQ Assay, a bias-controlled multiplex PCR. The published analysis was carried out like this. Within the assay, amplification of reference gene primers was used to estimate how many nucleated cells each sample contained. To quantify the absolute abundance of each unique TCRbeta CDR3 rearrangement, sequence reads were collapsed and filtered. For each sample, productive Simpson clonality was calculated as the square root of Simpson's diversity index across productive rearrangements. Imported from immuneACCESS, the table was reduced by TCRdb to in-frame sequences with V and J called. These copies leave out some clones; in studies compared against another copy, an unresolved V gene accounts for under half, and the cause of the remainder is not known. That table furnishes V, J and clone size, whereas the DNA furnished D and trimming. For this sample the table gives about 300,000 clones, of which 70% to 85% were detected only once. The ten top clones hold 1.4% to 1.5% of the sample.

The sample was peripheral blood. The TCR comes from a human donor with COVID-19, enrolled during active disease. The donor label of this sample is uncertain.

The CDR3 is CASSLGTGLNYGYTF. The nucleotide sequence is given as TGTGCCAGCAGCTTAGGGACAGGGCTGAACTATGGCTACACCTTC. Recombination connected TRBV7-9 to TRBJ1-2, and TRBD1 aligns with 8 junction nucleotides. CDR3 length: 15 amino acids, cysteine to phenylalanine. CDR3 DNA only is kept here, 45 bases in frame from base 1. The junction shows trimming of 1 base on V and 2 bases on J, and the gene matches do not reach 3 bases of it. Via the germline V gene (reference sequence), CDR1 is SEHNR and CDR2 FQNEAQ.